These T cell receptor beta chains were read from a single sample in a study of cytomegalovirus exposure and HLA in healthy donors. Sequencing was performed with immunoSEQ multiplex PCR; in TCRdb, only in-frame clones are kept and a portion is missing. The sample holds over 55,000 clones; roughly nine tenths are singletons and the top ten take 12%. Sequencing was performed on PBMCs. The receptors originated from a woman aged 25 to 39 in good health and CMV-seropositive. Each CDR3 is given with its conserved first and last residue. The order of the fields is V gene, J gene, CDR3 protein.

TRBV19	TRBJ2-7	CASSPSGFRAYEQYF
TRBV11-2	TRBJ1-1	CASSLDGPGSGWFDTEAFF
TRBV6-4	TRBJ2-1	CASSDEAGGYNEQFF
TRBV4-2	TRBJ2-5	CASSQDGASGKETQYF
TRBV18	TRBJ1-5	CASSRRDQPQHF
TRBV2	TRBJ1-5	CASSGNRGNQPQHF
TRBV28	TRBJ2-3	CASPAGTDTQYF
TRBV2	TRBJ2-5	CASSLDRRKETQYF
TRBV2	TRBJ2-3	CASLGPPDTQYF
TRBV5-1	TRBJ1-2	CASSPGQGVYGYTF
TRBV5-5	TRBJ2-2	CASSSGLAGANTGELFF
TRBV6-5	TRBJ1-1	CASSYSGGAEAFF
TRBV28	TRBJ2-7	CASSSGRKSYEQYF
TRBV27	TRBJ2-3	CASSLTGGDTQYF
TRBV7-9	TRBJ1-3	CASSLTGGGGNTIYF
TRBV7-9	TRBJ2-5	CASSRWTGLQETQYF
TRBV5-4	TRBJ2-1	CASSLGLAGRNEQFF
TRBV9	TRBJ2-5	CASSVAGGALSRRAQETQYF
TRBV6-6	TRBJ2-1	CASSLGQGVYNEQFF
TRBV7-3	TRBJ2-1	CASSTRTGGDEQFF
TRBV5-6	TRBJ2-1	CASSPPPATGVYNEQFF
TRBV27	TRBJ2-3	CASSLLRRLTDTQYF
TRBV12-5	TRBJ1-2	CASGLVLSGTRPHGYTF
TRBV2	TRBJ1-4	CASSDRSDRGKLFF
TRBV27	TRBJ2-7	CASSSRLAGGPNEQYF
TRBV11-3	TRBJ2-1	CASSLGGFNEQFF